Below, 7 T cell receptor beta chains from the same sample are listed, as sequenced in a study of shared clonotypes between healthy human individuals. Using immunoSEQ multiplex PCR, the repertoire was profiled, and TCRdb retains in-frame clones only, with some absent. The table includes 600,000 to 800,000 clones, approximately 72% detected once. Material: memory CD4+ T cells sorted from blood. Subset meaning: CD45RA-negative fraction. These TCRs come from a woman in her 30s in good health.

The J gene is TRBJ2-5, the V gene TRBV28; tentatively, D is TRBD2 (5 bases). Germline V gene sequence: CDR1 MDHEN, CDR2 SYDVKM. The length of the CDR3 is 14 residues. Trimming pared 4 bases from V and 10 bases from J, leaving 19 bases between. The CDR3 nucleotides read TGTGCCAGCAGTTACCTACAGCCGCCCGAGGGCCAGTACTTC. It translates to CASSYLQPPEGQYF.

This clone was recorded once. The rearrangement joins TRBV5-4 to TRBJ2-1, with 9 bases fitting TRBD1. The CDR3 sequence is 15 residues long. The V segment lost 4 bases and the J segment 3 bases; nucleotides outside the gene matches: 5. CDR1 SGHNT and CDR2 YYREEE come from the germline V gene (reference sequence). CDR3 DNA sequence: TGTGCCAGCAGCCCGGGACAGGGAGGCTACAATGAGCAGTTCTTC. It specifies CASSPGQGGYNEQFF. Complete variable domain (other parts from reference TRBV5-4 and TRBJ2-1): ETGVTQSPTHLIKTRGQQVTLRCSSQSGHNTVSWYQQALGQGPQFIFQYYREEENGRGNFPPRFSGLQFPNYSSELNVNALELDDSALYLCASSPGQGGYNEQFFGPGTRLTVL.

The rearrangement links TRBV11-3 to TRBJ2-1; 13 bases fit TRBD2. The V gene's germline CDR1 is SGHNT and CDR2 YENEEA. CDR3 length: 16 residues. The junction had 5 bases not matched to a gene; V was cut back by 1 base and J by 8 bases. The CDR3 loop reads CASSLGRLAGGYEQFF. The CDR3 DNA follows: TGTGCCAGCAGCTTAGGGAGACTAGCGGGAGGTTATGAGCAGTTCTTC. Together with reference TRBV11-3 and TRBJ2-1, the CDR3 gives the full variable domain: EAGVVQSPRYKIIEKKQPVAFWCNPISGHNTLYWYLQNLGQGPELLIRYENEEAVDDSQLPKDRFSAERLKGVDSTLKIQPAELGDSAVYLCASSLGRLAGGYEQFFGPGTRLTVL.

This rearrangement joins TRBV5-6 to TRBJ1-2, with D hard to call. Germline V gene data show CDR1 as SGHDT and CDR2 as YYEEEE. CDR3 size: 13 residues. The germline V and J ends were trimmed by 1 base and 7 bases, with 11 bases remaining between them. CDR3 amino acids: CASSLFTQSGYTF. The CDR3 DNA is TGTGCCAGCAGCTTGTTTACGCAATCTGGCTACACCTTC.

The rearrangement joins TRBV7-2 to TRBJ2-1; the match to TRBD1 covers 9 bases. Germline V gene data show CDR1 as SGHTA and CDR2 as FQGNSA. The J segment lost 7 bases and the V segment lost 5 bases, leaving 15 bases of the junction unmatched. The CDR3 loop spans 17 amino acids. Here the CDR3 reads CASSLLFSGQGRNEQFF. For the CDR3, the DNA is TGTGCCAGCAGCCTCCTGTTCTCGGGACAGGGTCGTAATGAGCAGTTCTTC.

The chain has TRBV7-9 and TRBJ1-2; TRBD1 agrees at 9 bases. V lost 5 bases and J lost 8; bases outside the gene matches: 12. Looked up from germline, CDR1 is SEHNR and CDR2 is FQNEAQ (reference sequence). The CDR3 contains 15 residues. The CDR3 protein is CASSPHTGTGNGYTF. CDR3 DNA: TGTGCCAGCAGCCCCCATACCGGGACAGGGAACGGCTACACCTTC.

This clone was recorded a few times. This rearrangement joins TRBV6-5 to TRBJ2-1; TRBD2 matches 9 bases. Germline CDR1 and CDR2: MNHEY and SVGAGI. The CDR3 is 16 amino acids. The V gene end was trimmed by 0 bases and the J gene end by 5 bases; junction bases not matched to a gene: 5. CDR3 amino acids: CASSYSGASGNNEQFF. Written as DNA, the CDR3 is TGTGCCAGCAGTTACTCTGGGGCTAGCGGGAACAATGAGCAGTTCTTC.